This is a list of T cell receptor beta chains from one sample in a study of shared clonotypes between healthy human individuals. Libraries were prepared by immunoSEQ multiplex PCR; TCRdb keeps only in-frame clonotypes and omits some of them. Of some 530,000 clones listed, approximately 82% are singletons. Sequenced input: PBMCs. The receptors come from a woman aged 35 to 49 in good health. Some clones in this sample may be carry-over from other donors' samples. The conserved cysteine and the conserved F or W are not part of the CDR3 here.

v_gene: TRBV5-1
j_gene: TRBJ2-7
CDR3aa: ASSWETGRYEQY

v_gene: TRBV29-1
j_gene: TRBJ2-1
CDR3aa: SVLGVTYNEQF

v_gene: TRBV2
j_gene: TRBJ2-7
CDR3aa: ASKGLALEQY

v_gene: TRBV28
j_gene: TRBJ1-5
CDR3aa: ASSLTREGNQPQH

v_gene: TRBV27
j_gene: TRBJ2-7
CDR3aa: ASSYRGNSYEQY

v_gene: TRBV7-9
j_gene: TRBJ1-2
CDR3aa: ASSLQGDYGYT

v_gene: TRBV7-9
j_gene: TRBJ1-2
CDR3aa: ASGGYT

v_gene: TRBV7-9
j_gene: TRBJ2-2
CDR3aa: ASSSRTDTGELF

v_gene: TRBV30
j_gene: TRBJ2-5
CDR3aa: AWSALAGGPGETQY

v_gene: TRBV2
j_gene: TRBJ1-1
CDR3aa: ASSIFGRAGTEAF

v_gene: TRBV7-6
j_gene: TRBJ2-1
CDR3aa: ASSSLLAGGDNEQF

v_gene: TRBV5-1
j_gene: TRBJ2-2
CDR3aa: ASSLPTMAGELF

v_gene: TRBV6-4
j_gene: TRBJ2-2
CDR3aa: ASSPTSWGGELF

v_gene: TRBV19
j_gene: TRBJ1-5
CDR3aa: ASSPDRNQPQH

v_gene: TRBV20-1
j_gene: TRBJ1-2
CDR3aa: SAPGDYGYT

v_gene: TRBV4-2
j_gene: TRBJ1-3
CDR3aa: ASSQVSGGRENTIY

v_gene: TRBV7-9
j_gene: TRBJ1-2
CDR3aa: ASSLSGGNYGYT

v_gene: TRBV5-4
j_gene: TRBJ1-3
CDR3aa: ASSLDLFGNTIY

v_gene: TRBV19
j_gene: TRBJ2-1
CDR3aa: ASSISGLAYNEQF

v_gene: TRBV7-9
j_gene: TRBJ2-1
CDR3aa: ASSPGLAGVMDNEQF

v_gene: TRBV11-1
j_gene: TRBJ2-1
CDR3aa: ASSLGRGEYNEQF

v_gene: TRBV11-2
j_gene: TRBJ1-1
CDR3aa: ASSLGLNTEAF

v_gene: TRBV5-4
j_gene: TRBJ2-7
CDR3aa: ASSKGLAETYEQY

v_gene: TRBV6-1
j_gene: TRBJ2-7
CDR3aa: ASSGYPTTALAYEQY

v_gene: TRBV28
j_gene: TRBJ1-2
CDR3aa: ASSRDSYYGYT

v_gene: TRBV5-8
j_gene: TRBJ2-7
CDR3aa: ASSPRGGSNEQY

v_gene: TRBV29-1
j_gene: TRBJ2-7
CDR3aa: SVTGSYEQY

v_gene: TRBV2
j_gene: TRBJ1-2
CDR3aa: ATKGQDRRDDYGYT

v_gene: TRBV19
j_gene: TRBJ1-1
CDR3aa: ASSALQGRGTEAF

v_gene: TRBV5-1
j_gene: TRBJ2-7
CDR3aa: ASSLGLAGVSLAYEQY

v_gene: TRBV13
j_gene: TRBJ2-7
CDR3aa: ASSLLGAGGGYEQY

v_gene: TRBV5-6
j_gene: TRBJ1-1
CDR3aa: ASSLRGPGTEAF

v_gene: TRBV2
j_gene: TRBJ2-7
CDR3aa: ASRGDTYEQY